This T cell receptor beta chain was sequenced during a study of blood T cell repertoires in COVID-19. Study-level background: Both acute and convalescent COVID-19 samples were obtained from the United States, Italy and Spain. Nucleic acid was either cDNA or gDNA, and it came from T cells, B-cell-depleted T cells, or PBMCs.

V lost 6 bases to trimming and J lost 2 bases; unmatched junction nucleotides: 4. Germline V gives CDR1 MNHEY, CDR2 SVGAGI. The CDR3 spans 14 residues. Authors' methods: Amplification of reference gene primers was used by the study to estimate nucleated cell counts. The protocol was immunoSEQ multiplex PCR, while the TCRdb copy is restricted to in-frame clones and leaves out a portion. V, J and clone size were drawn from that table, and D and trimming were deduced from the DNA. The table has some 87,000 clones, around 80% seen once. The TCR comes from a woman older than 75 with active or convalescent COVID-19. Material: peripheral blood. The chain carries TRBV6-5 and TRBJ1-5, with 7 bases identical to TRBD1. The CDR3 DNA reads TGTGCCAGCAGGAAAACAGGGGGCAATCAGCCCCAGCATTTT. It yields the protein CASRKTGGNQPQHF.